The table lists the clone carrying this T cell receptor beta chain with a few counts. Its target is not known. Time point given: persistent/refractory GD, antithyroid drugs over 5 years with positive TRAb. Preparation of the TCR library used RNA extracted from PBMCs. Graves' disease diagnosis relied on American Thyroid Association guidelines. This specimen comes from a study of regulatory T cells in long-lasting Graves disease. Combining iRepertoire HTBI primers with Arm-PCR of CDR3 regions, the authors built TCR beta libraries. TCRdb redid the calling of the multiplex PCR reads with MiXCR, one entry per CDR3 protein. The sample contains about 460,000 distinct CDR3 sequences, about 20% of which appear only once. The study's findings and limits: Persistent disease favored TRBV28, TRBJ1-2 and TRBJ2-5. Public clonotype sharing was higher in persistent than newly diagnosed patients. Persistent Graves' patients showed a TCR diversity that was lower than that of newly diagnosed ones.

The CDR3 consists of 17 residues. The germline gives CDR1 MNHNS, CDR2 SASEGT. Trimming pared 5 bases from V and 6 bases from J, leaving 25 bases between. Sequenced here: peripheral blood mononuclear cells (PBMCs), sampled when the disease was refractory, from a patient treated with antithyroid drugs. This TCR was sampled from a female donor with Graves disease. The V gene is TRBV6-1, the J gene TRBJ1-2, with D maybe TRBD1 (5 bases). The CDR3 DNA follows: TGTGCCAGCAGTCACGGGACGGACTCGTCCTACTCCCATGGCTACACCTTC. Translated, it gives CASSHGTDSSYSHGYTF.